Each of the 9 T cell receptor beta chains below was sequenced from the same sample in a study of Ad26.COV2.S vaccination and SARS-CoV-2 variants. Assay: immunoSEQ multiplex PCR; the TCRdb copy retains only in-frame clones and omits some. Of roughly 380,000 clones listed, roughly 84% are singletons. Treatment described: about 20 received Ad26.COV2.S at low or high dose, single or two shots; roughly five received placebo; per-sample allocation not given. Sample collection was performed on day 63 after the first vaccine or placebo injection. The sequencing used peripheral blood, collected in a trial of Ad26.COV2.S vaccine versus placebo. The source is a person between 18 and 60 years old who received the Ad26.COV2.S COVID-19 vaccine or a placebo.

CDR3 amino acids: CASSQEIRGGMEKLFF. In DNA form, the CDR3 reads TGCGCCAGCAGCCAGGAAATCAGGGGCGGTATGGAAAAACTGTTTTTT. The V gene is TRBV4-1, the J gene TRBJ1-4, with D possibly being TRBD1 (6 bases). Trimming left V 3 bases short and J 8 bases short, with 19 bases between. The CDR3 is 16 amino acids. The germline V gene has CDR1 MGHRA and CDR2 YSYEKL.

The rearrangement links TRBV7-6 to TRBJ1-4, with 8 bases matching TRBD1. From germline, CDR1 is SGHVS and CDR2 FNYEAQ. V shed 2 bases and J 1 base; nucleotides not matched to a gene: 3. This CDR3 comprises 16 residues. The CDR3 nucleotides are TGTGCCAGCAGCTTACGGACAGGGAAAACTAATGAAAAACTGTTTTTT. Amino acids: CASSLRTGKTNEKLFF.

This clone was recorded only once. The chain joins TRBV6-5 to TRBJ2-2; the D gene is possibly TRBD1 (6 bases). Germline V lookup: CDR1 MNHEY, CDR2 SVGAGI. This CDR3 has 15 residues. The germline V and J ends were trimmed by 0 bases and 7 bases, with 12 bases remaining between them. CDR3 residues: CASSYSNRAYGELFF. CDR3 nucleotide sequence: TGTGCCAGCAGTTACTCGAACAGGGCTTACGGGGAGCTGTTTTTT.

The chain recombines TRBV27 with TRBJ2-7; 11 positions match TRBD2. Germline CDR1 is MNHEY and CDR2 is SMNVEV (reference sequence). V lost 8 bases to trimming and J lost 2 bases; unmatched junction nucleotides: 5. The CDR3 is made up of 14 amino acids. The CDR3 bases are TGTGCCAGCCAGATAGCGGGGGGGCCCTACGAGCAGTACTTC. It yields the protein CASQIAGGPYEQYF.

The CDR3 bases are TGTGCCGTAATGAGGGTTACCGGGGAGCTGTTTTTT. This gives the protein CAVMRVTGELFF. This sequence joins TRBV15 and TRBJ2-2; a possible D gene is TRBD2 (5 bases). Between the trimmed V and J ends, which lost 11 bases and 5 bases, there was a span of 12 bases. The germline V gene encodes CDR1 LNHNV and CDR2 YYDKDF (reference sequence). This CDR3 is 12 amino acids long.

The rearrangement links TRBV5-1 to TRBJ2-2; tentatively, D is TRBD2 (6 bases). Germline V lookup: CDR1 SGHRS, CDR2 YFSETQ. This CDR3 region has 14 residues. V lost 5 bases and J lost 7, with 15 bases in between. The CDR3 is CASRGGAPDGELFF. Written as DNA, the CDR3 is TGCGCCAGCAGGGGCGGGGCTCCCGACGGGGAGCTGTTTTTT.

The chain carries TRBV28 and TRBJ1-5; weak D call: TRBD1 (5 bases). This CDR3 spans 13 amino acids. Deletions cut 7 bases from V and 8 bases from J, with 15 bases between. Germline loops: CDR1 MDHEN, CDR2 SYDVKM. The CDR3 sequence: CASIKQGREPQHF. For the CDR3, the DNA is TGTGCCAGCATAAAGCAGGGAAGGGAGCCCCAGCATTTT.

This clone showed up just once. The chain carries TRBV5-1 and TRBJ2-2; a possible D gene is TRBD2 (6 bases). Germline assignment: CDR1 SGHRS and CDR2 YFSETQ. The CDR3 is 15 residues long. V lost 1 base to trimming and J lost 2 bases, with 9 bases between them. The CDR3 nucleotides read TGCGCCAGCAGCTTGATCGGGGGTAACACCGGGGAGCTGTTTTTT. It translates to CASSLIGGNTGELFF.

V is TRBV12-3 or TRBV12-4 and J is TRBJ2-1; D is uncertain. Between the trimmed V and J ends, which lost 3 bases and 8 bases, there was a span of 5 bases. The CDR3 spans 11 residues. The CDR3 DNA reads TGTGCCAGCAGTTTTTCCGATGAGCAGTTCTTC. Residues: CASSFSDEQFF.